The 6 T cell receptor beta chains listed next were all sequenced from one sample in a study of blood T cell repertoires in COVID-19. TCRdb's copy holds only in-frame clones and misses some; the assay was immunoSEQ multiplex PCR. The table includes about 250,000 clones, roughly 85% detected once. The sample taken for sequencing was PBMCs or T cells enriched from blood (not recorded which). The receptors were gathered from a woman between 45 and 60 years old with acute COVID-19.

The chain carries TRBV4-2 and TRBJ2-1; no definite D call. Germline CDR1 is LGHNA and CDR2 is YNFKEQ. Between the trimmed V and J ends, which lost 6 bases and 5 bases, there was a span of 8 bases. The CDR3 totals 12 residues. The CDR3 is CASSQSDNEQFF. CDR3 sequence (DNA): TGTGCCAGCAGTCAGAGCGACAATGAGCAGTTCTTC.

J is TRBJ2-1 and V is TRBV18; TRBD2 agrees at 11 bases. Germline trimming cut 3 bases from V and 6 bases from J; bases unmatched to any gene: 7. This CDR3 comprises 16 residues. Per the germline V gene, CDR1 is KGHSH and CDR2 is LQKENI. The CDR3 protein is CASSPLLAGGFNEQFF. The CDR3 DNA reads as TGTGCCAGCTCACCCCTTCTAGCGGGGGGCTTCAATGAGCAGTTCTTC.

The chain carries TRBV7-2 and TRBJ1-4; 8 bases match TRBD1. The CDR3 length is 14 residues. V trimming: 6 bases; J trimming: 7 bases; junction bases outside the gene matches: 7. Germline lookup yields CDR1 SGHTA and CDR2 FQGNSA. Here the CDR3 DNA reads TGTGCCAGCAGTCCCGGACAGGGTGCTGAAAAACTGTTTTTT. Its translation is CASSPGQGAEKLFF.

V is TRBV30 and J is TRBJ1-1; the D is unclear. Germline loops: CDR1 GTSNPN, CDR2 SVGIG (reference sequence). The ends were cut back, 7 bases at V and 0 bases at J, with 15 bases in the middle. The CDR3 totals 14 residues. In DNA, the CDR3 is TGTGCCTCGCGCCTTGGACTGATGAACACTGAAGCTTTCTTT. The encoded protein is CASRLGLMNTEAFF.

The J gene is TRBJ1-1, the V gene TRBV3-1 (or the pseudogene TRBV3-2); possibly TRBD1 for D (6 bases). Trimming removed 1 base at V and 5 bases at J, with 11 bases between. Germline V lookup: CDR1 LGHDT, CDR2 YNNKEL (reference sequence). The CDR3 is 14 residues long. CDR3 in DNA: TGTGCCAGCAGCCAAGGACAGGTGAGGACTGAAGCTTTCTTT. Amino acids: CASSQGQVRTEAFF.

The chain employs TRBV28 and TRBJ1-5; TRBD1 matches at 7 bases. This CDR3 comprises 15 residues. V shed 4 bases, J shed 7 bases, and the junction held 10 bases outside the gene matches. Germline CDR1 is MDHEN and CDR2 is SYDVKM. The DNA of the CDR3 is TGTGCCAGCAGTTCGGCTACAGGGGTAGGACAGCCCCAGCATTTT. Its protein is CASSSATGVGQPQHF. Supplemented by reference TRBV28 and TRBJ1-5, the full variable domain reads DVKVTQSSRYLVKRTGEKVFLECVQDMDHENMFWYRQDPGLGLRLIYFSYDVKMKEKGDIPEGYSVSREKKERFSLILESASTNQTSMYLCASSSATGVGQPQHFGDGTRLSIL.